Described below is a single T cell receptor (beta chain) sequence and its context. The source of the sample is a study of blood T cell repertoires in COVID-19. Per the germline V gene, CDR1 is SGHAT and CDR2 is FQNNGV. V was trimmed by 6 bases and J by 0 bases, leaving 5 bases between them. This CDR3 spans 12 amino acids. Assay: immunoSEQ multiplex PCR; the TCRdb copy retains only in-frame clones and omits some. Of 60,000 to 75,000 clones listed, around 87% are singletons. The chain joins TRBV11-2 to TRBJ1-1; D gene uncertain. The sample was peripheral blood. The origin of this receptor is a man aged 55 to 69 with acute or convalescent COVID-19. This CDR3 is CASRRLNTEAFF. CDR3 DNA: TGTGCCAGCAGGCGTCTGAACACTGAAGCTTTCTTT.